Sequencing of this T cell receptor beta chain was carried out in a study of cytomegalovirus exposure and HLA in healthy donors. This CDR3 spans 16 amino acids. V lost 5 bases to trimming and J lost 9 bases; unmatched junction nucleotides: 17. CDR1 and CDR2 (germline): SQVTM, ANQGSEA. PCR primers comprised 60 Vbeta and 13 Jbeta primers. Study processing details: A later analysis tallied 80 million to 100 million unique TCR beta chains, some 10 million of them shared. Only in-frame clones appear in the TCRdb table, and some are missing; sequencing was by immunoSEQ multiplex PCR. Clonal size and the V and J genes are those of that table, whereas D and trimming came from the DNA. The data hold some 140,000 clones, with approximately 71% observed a single time.

This rearrangement joins TRBV29-1 to TRBJ2-1; 9 positions agree with TRBD2. This clonotype originated in a man aged 25-45 years in good health and CMV-seronegative. The sample comprised PBMCs. DNA for the CDR3: TGCAGCGTTTCAAACCTAGGTCTAGCGGGAACCGCTGAGCAGTTCTTC. Protein sequence: CSVSNLGLAGTAEQFF.